Listed below are T cell receptor beta chains from one sample, sequenced in a study of T cell responses to AZD1222 COVID-19 vaccine. Some clones are missing from TCRdb's copy, which holds only in-frame ones; the method was immunoSEQ multiplex PCR. In the table there are roughly 98,000 clones, about 81% of which are singletons. The source was peripheral blood, collected 28 days after the second AZD1222 dose. The receptors were sampled from an adult who received the AZD1222 COVID-19 vaccine. Both conserved end residues are part of each CDR3. D genes are given only for firm matches. The listing skips clone size in some rows; elsewhere it reads once, few, many or a size class.

TRBD2,TRBV6-5,TRBJ2-7,once,TGTGCCAGCAGTTCCCGGGGCAGCGGGAGCGGGGAGCAGTACTTC,CASSSRGSGSGEQYF
-,TRBV5-4,TRBJ2-1,-,TGTGCCAGTAGCTTGGGCTCCTACAATGAGCAGTTCTTC,CASSLGSYNEQFF
-,TRBV13,TRBJ2-3,-,TGTGCCAGCAGCTTAGGGGGACTCACTAGCACAGATACGCAGTATTTT,CASSLGGLTSTDTQYF
TRBD1,TRBV2,TRBJ2-2,-,TGTGCCAGCAGTCGCACGGGACAGGGGACTAACACCGGGGAGCTGTTTTTT,CASSRTGQGTNTGELFF
-,TRBV21-1,TRBJ2-3,-,TGTGCCAGCAGCAATCGAGACTCAGGCACAGATACGCAGTATTTT,CASSNRDSGTDTQYF
-,TRBV6-5,TRBJ1-3,few,TGTGCCAGCAGAGCAGGTCTCTCTGGAAACACCATATATTTT,CASRAGLSGNTIYF
-,TRBV27,TRBJ2-7,-,TGTGCCAGCAGTTTGTTGGGGAACCACGAGCAGTACTTC,CASSLLGNHEQYF
-,TRBV7-9,TRBJ2-7,-,TGTGCCAGCAGCTTCGGAGAAACCTACGAGCAGTACTTC,CASSFGETYEQYF
TRBD1,TRBV3-1/TRBV3-2,TRBJ1-2,-,TGTGCCAGCAGCCTATTTGAAACGGGGACAGTAGGCTATGGCTACACCTTC,CASSLFETGTVGYGYTF
-,TRBV19,TRBJ1-2,-,TGTGCCAGTAGTATTTACACGACAGCTAACTATGGCTACACCTTC,CASSIYTTANYGYTF
TRBD1,TRBV7-9,TRBJ2-3,-,TGTGCCAGCAAAACTCGACAGGGAAGAGTGGATACGCAGTATTTT,CASKTRQGRVDTQYF
-,TRBV5-1,TRBJ1-1,-,TGCGCCAGCAGAGGAGGGCCGGGCACTGAAGCTTTCTTT,CASRGGPGTEAFF
TRBD1,TRBV5-6,TRBJ1-2,-,TGTGCCAGCAGCTTGGGGGGACAGGGAACTGGCTACACCTTC,CASSLGGQGTGYTF
TRBD1,TRBV29-1,TRBJ2-5,-,TGCAGCGTCCCTGGACAGGGAAACCAAGAGACCCAGTACTTC,CSVPGQGNQETQYF
-,TRBV27,TRBJ2-1,-,TGTGCCAGCAGTTCCTATCCCTCCTACAATGAGCAGTTCTTC,CASSSYPSYNEQFF
-,TRBV3-1/TRBV3-2,TRBJ1-1,-,TGTGCCAGCAGCCCCGCAGGACACCAGAACACTGAAGCTTTCTTT,CASSPAGHQNTEAFF
-,TRBV5-5,TRBJ2-7,-,TGTGCCAGCAGCTTGGATTTTTACGAGCAGTACTTC,CASSLDFYEQYF
-,TRBV15,TRBJ1-1,-,TGTGCCACCAGCAGAGGTACAGGACACACTGAAGCTTTCTTT,CATSRGTGHTEAFF
TRBD2,TRBV18,TRBJ2-5,-,TGTGCCAGCTCACCTCCTAGCGGGGAAGAGACCCAGTACTTC,CASSPPSGEETQYF
-,TRBV7-8,TRBJ1-1,-,TGTGCCAGCAGCTTAGCGGGGCAGGGGCAGAACACTGAAGCTTTCTTT,CASSLAGQGQNTEAFF
-,TRBV3-1/TRBV3-2,TRBJ1-3,-,TGTGCAACCAAGGGCGGGGCGAAGAGCTCTGGAAACACCATATATTTT,CATKGGAKSSGNTIYF
TRBD2,TRBV7-2,TRBJ2-1,-,TGTGCCAGCAGCTGGGGGACTAGCGGGACCAATGAGCAGTTCTTC,CASSWGTSGTNEQFF
-,TRBV6-5,TRBJ2-4,once,TGTGCCAGCAGATCCTCCGGGTTAGGCAAAAACATTCAGTACTTC,CASRSSGLGKNIQYF
TRBD2,TRBV5-1,TRBJ2-1,-,TGCGCCAGCAGCTTGGGGACCACTAGCGGGCTTTACAATGAGCAGTTCTTC,CASSLGTTSGLYNEQFF
-,TRBV3-1/TRBV3-2,TRBJ1-6,-,TGTGCCAGCAGCCAAGTACAGTCAGCCAATAATTCACCCCTCCACTTT,CASSQVQSANNSPLHF
-,TRBV10-2,TRBJ1-2,-,TGCGCCAGCAGTGAGTCCACAGGTTTAGGTACCTTC,CASSESTGLGTF
-,TRBV28,TRBJ2-5,-,TGTGCCAGCAGCCGACTGCAGGGAAGGGAGACCCAGTACTTC,CASSRLQGRETQYF
TRBD2,TRBV4-1,TRBJ2-2,few,TGCGCCAGCAGCCAAGATAGTAGCGGGAGTATTAGTAGGGGGGAGCTGTTTTTT,CASSQDSSGSISRGELFF
-,TRBV7-3,TRBJ2-2,-,TGTGCCAGCAGCTCCGGGTCTCCCGGGGAGCTGTTTTTT,CASSSGSPGELFF
-,TRBV2,TRBJ1-1,-,TGTGCCAGCAGTTCGGGAGAGAACACTGAAGCTTTCTTT,CASSSGENTEAFF
-,TRBV19,TRBJ1-1,-,TGTGCCAGTAGTACCAGGGAAGACACTGAAGCTTTCTTT,CASSTREDTEAFF
TRBD2,TRBV6-4,TRBJ2-3,-,TGTGCCAGCAGTCCTCTGGCGGGGGGATTGACAGATACGCAGTATTTT,CASSPLAGGLTDTQYF
-,TRBV6-5,TRBJ1-1,-,TGTGCCAGCAGTTCACCGGGACAAAACACTGAAGCTTTCTTT,CASSSPGQNTEAFF
-,TRBV27,TRBJ1-6,once,TGTGCCAGCAGTTTGGGCCTGGGTGGTAGTTCACCCCTCCACTTT,CASSLGLGGSSPLHF
-,TRBV6-1,TRBJ1-2,-,TGTGCCAGCAGTGAAGCGCGGTACGGGTCCAGCTACACCTTC,CASSEARYGSSYTF
TRBD1,TRBV6-5,TRBJ2-7,few,TGTGCCAGCAGTTCAGCGGACAGGGCCGCCTACGAGCAGTACTTC,CASSSADRAAYEQYF
-,TRBV14,TRBJ2-7,-,TGTGCCAGCAGCCCCGGACAGTTCGCCCCCTACGAGCAGTACTTC,CASSPGQFAPYEQYF
TRBD2,TRBV27,TRBJ2-7,-,TGTGCCAGCCAGACTAGCGGGAACTACGAGCAGTACTTC,CASQTSGNYEQYF
TRBD1,TRBV12-3/TRBV12-4,TRBJ2-4,-,TGTGCCAGCAGAAAGACAGGGTCTGGCATTCAGTACTTC,CASRKTGSGIQYF
-,TRBV7-2,TRBJ2-2,-,TGTGCCAGCAGCACTAGGTCAAGCGCGAACACCGGGGAGCTGTTTTTT,CASSTRSSANTGELFF
-,TRBV11-2,TRBJ1-1,-,TGTGCCAGCAGCTTTGAGGGTACTGAAGCTTTCTTT,CASSFEGTEAFF
TRBD2,TRBV9,TRBJ2-3,-,TGTGCCAGCAGCGGAGCGGGGGGGATCACAGATACGCAGTATTTT,CASSGAGGITDTQYF
TRBD1,TRBV5-6,TRBJ1-6,-,TGTGCCAGCAGCAGGGGGCGGACTGATTCACCCCTCCACTTT,CASSRGRTDSPLHF
-,TRBV20-1,TRBJ2-7,once,TGCAGTGCTGGGCGACGATCGGGACAGTACTTC,CSAGRRSGQYF
TRBD2,TRBV7-9,TRBJ2-2,-,TGTGCCAGCACCCCCCTGGGACTAGCGCTTCACACCGGGGAGCTGTTTTTT,CASTPLGLALHTGELFF
-,TRBV6-5,TRBJ2-7,once,-,CASSSSTGSYEQYF
-,TRBV6-5,TRBJ1-1,-,TGTGCCAGCTCTTCACAGATGAACACTGAAGCTTTCTTT,CASSSQMNTEAFF
-,TRBV11-3,TRBJ2-7,-,TGTGCCAGCAGCTTAGCGGGGTCGGAGGCGTTCCACGAGCAGTACTTC,CASSLAGSEAFHEQYF
-,TRBV28,TRBJ1-2,-,TGTGCCAGCAGTAGAATTTCGCGGGATGGCTACACCTTC,CASSRISRDGYTF
-,TRBV16,TRBJ2-1,-,TGTGCCAGCAGCCATAGGGGGATCGGCCATGAGCAGTTCTTC,CASSHRGIGHEQFF
-,TRBV6-5,TRBJ2-1,-,TGTGCCAGCAGTTACAGGCAGTACAATGAGCAGTTCTTC,CASSYRQYNEQFF
-,TRBV18,TRBJ1-6,-,TGTGCCAGCTCACCCTCGTTACAGGGTGAAGGGGCCCTCCACTTT,CASSPSLQGEGALHF
-,TRBV5-4,TRBJ1-6,-,TGTGCCAGCAAGAATGGGCCCGCGGGTGGCTCGCCCCTCCACTTT,CASKNGPAGGSPLHF
-,TRBV27,TRBJ1-2,-,TGTGCCAGCAGTTTGAGTCCCCCGAGCCGCCCACACTATGGCTACACCTTC,CASSLSPPSRPHYGYTF